A single sample gave rise to the 25 T cell receptor beta chains below, sequenced in a study of T-cell reconstitution after alpha-beta-depleted transplantation in children. Unique molecular identifiers were incorporated into the prepared TCRbeta library. TCRdb passed the PCR reads through MiXCR, listing each CDR3 protein once. Of 55,000 to 65,000 distinct CDR3 sequences in the sample, around 40% are singletons; the top ten hold 95% to 98%. This specimen was PBMCs, mostly from graft donor cells, taken 360 days after TCRalphabeta/CD19-depleted stem cell transplant. The receptors stem from a male patient between 5 and 17 years old who had a stem cell transplant for acute lymphoblastic leukemia, so the T cells may come from the graft donor.

This chain uses TRBV10-3 with TRBJ2-1; D unresolved. The CDR3 totals 14 residues. V lost 5 bases and J 2 bases, leaving 10 bases between the germline ends. Per germline, CDR1 ENHRY and CDR2 SYGVKD. The CDR3 DNA is TGTGCCATCAGTTCCAACGGGCCCTACAATGAGCAGTTCTTC. Protein: CAISSNGPYNEQFF.

The rearrangement uses TRBV24-1 and TRBJ2-6, with D unresolved. The V gene's germline CDR1 is KGHDR and CDR2 SFDVKD. The CDR3 is made up of 12 amino acids. Deletions cut 6 bases from V and 6 bases from J, with 5 bases between. The CDR3 region has the DNA TGTGCCACCAGTCCCCAGGCCAACGTCCTGACTTTC. Translation: CATSPQANVLTF.

This rearrangement joins TRBV6-5 to TRBJ1-5; TRBD1 agrees at 7 bases. This CDR3 is built from 12 residues. V shed 7 bases and J 5 bases; nucleotides not matched to a gene: 2. Germline lookup yields CDR1 MNHEY and CDR2 SVGAGI. DNA of the CDR3: TGTGCCAGCAACGACAGGGATCAGCCCCAGCATTTT. This sequence encodes CASNDRDQPQHF.

In this sample, this clonotype turned up a few times. V and J are TRBV7-2 and TRBJ2-5; 11 bases line up with TRBD2. The V gene end was trimmed by 3 bases and the J gene end by 4 bases; junction bases not matched to a gene: 1. Looked up from germline, CDR1 is SGHTA and CDR2 is FQGNSA. The CDR3 is 14 amino acids. The CDR3 protein is CASSLGTSGETQYF. Here the CDR3 DNA reads TGTGCCAGCAGCTTGGGGACTAGCGGAGAGACCCAGTACTTC.

The rearrangement uses TRBV20-1 and TRBJ1-2; maybe TRBD1 (5 bases). The CDR3 loop spans 14 amino acids. V lost 0 bases, J lost 2 bases, and 10 bases lay in between. Germline V lookup: CDR1 DFQATT, CDR2 SNEGSKA (reference sequence). The DNA of the CDR3 is TGCAGTGCTAGAGACCGCCGGGGGAACTATGGCTACACCTTC. Translating gives CSARDRRGNYGYTF.

The CDR3 DNA reads TGTGCCAGCAGCTTATGGGGGACAACATACCAAGAGACCCAGTACTTC. It is translated as CASSLWGTTYQETQYF. The genes are TRBV7-2 and TRBJ2-5; possibly TRBD1 for D (6 bases). This CDR3 is built from 16 residues. Germline CDR1 reads SGHTA; CDR2 reads FQGNSA. Trimming left V 2 bases short and J 0 bases short, with 13 bases between.

The chain is built from TRBV5-1 and TRBJ2-1; maybe TRBD2 (5 bases). V was shortened by 4 bases and J by 9 bases, with 23 bases between the two germline ends. CDR3 length: 16 amino acids. Germline CDR1 and CDR2: SGHRS and YFSETQ. DNA for the CDR3: TGCGCCAGCAGCATGAGAATAGAAAGCGGCCGGAGTGAGCAGTTCTTC. Amino acids: CASSMRIESGRSEQFF.

The genes are TRBV25-1 and TRBJ2-1; the match to TRBD2 covers 7 bases. There are 13 residues in the CDR3. Germline CDR1 and CDR2: MGHDK and SYGVNS. J gave up 12 bases and V 6 bases, and 11 bases lay outside the gene matches. The CDR3 DNA sequence: TGTGCCAGCAGGGGAGGGTCCGGAAGGTGGCAGTTCTTC. It encodes CASRGGSGRWQFF.

This chain links TRBV28 with TRBJ1-5, with D hard to call. Looked up from germline, CDR1 is MDHEN and CDR2 is SYDVKM. The ends were cut back, 7 bases at V and 7 bases at J, with 14 bases in the middle. The CDR3 covers 13 residues. The CDR3 DNA reads TGTGCCAGCACTTACGGTGGCCCCCAGCCCCAGCATTTT. As protein: CASTYGGPQPQHF. The variable domain in full, completed from reference TRBV28 and TRBJ1-5, reads DVKVTQSSRYLVKRTGEKVFLECVQDMDHENMFWYRQDPGLGLRLIYFSYDVKMKEKGDIPEGYSVSREKKERFSLILESASTNQTSMYLCASTYGGPQPQHFGDGTRLSIL.

The chain uses TRBV29-1 and TRBJ2-5; 7 bases line up with TRBD1. The germline gives CDR1 SQVTM, CDR2 ANQGSEA. This CDR3 is 15 amino acids long. V shed 6 bases and J 0 bases; nucleotides not matched to a gene: 10. The CDR3: CSVVSDRLNQETQYF. Written as DNA, the CDR3 is TGCAGCGTCGTCTCGGACAGGCTGAACCAAGAGACCCAGTACTTC.

This chain joins TRBV20-1 and TRBJ2-1, with D hard to call. The CDR3 is made up of 12 amino acids. From germline, CDR1 is DFQATT and CDR2 SNEGSKA (reference sequence). V lost 5 bases and J lost 13, with 18 bases in between. CDR3 region: CSAAAESHGQFF. Here the CDR3 DNA reads TGCAGTGCTGCGGCTGAGTCCCACGGCCAGTTCTTC.

This clonotype has more than one count but fewer than ten. V is TRBV29-1 and J is TRBJ2-1, with D perhaps matching TRBD1 (5 bases). Germline lookup yields CDR1 SQVTM and CDR2 ANQGSEA. Trimming took 6 bases from V and 0 from J, leaving 18 bases between them. CDR3 length: 16 amino acids. In DNA form, the CDR3 reads TGCAGCGTCGCCTGGGTGGGGCAGATCTCCTACAATGAGCAGTTCTTC. Its protein is CSVAWVGQISYNEQFF.

The J gene is TRBJ2-1, the V gene TRBV7-6, with 8 bases aligning to TRBD2. This CDR3 region has 15 residues. Germline CDR1 is SGHVS and CDR2 is FNYEAQ. V dropped 4 bases and J dropped 2; count of bases not matched to a gene: 4. The CDR3 here is CASSSSGFPYNEQFF. The CDR3 region has the DNA TGTGCCAGCAGCTCTAGCGGGTTTCCCTACAATGAGCAGTTCTTC.

This clonotype turned up a few times. The J gene is TRBJ1-4, the V gene TRBV12-3 or TRBV12-4, with 7 bases that match TRBD1. The CDR3 has 15 amino acids. V trimming: 7 bases; J trimming: 2 bases; junction bases outside the gene matches: 7. DNA for the CDR3: TGTGCCAGCACCTTCACACAGGGGACTAATGAAAAACTGTTTTTT. It specifies CASTFTQGTNEKLFF.

V and J are TRBV5-1 and TRBJ2-1; 12 bases agree with TRBD2. This CDR3 has 14 residues. Per germline, CDR1 SGHRS and CDR2 YFSETQ. Losses at the gene ends were 5 bases for V and 5 bases for J; bases not matched to a gene: 2. CDR3: CASRRTSGNNEQFF. CDR3 nucleotides: TGCGCCAGCAGGCGGACTAGCGGGAACAATGAGCAGTTCTTC. The variable domain in full, with the rest retrieved from reference TRBV5-1 and TRBJ2-1, is KAGVTQTPRYLIKTRGQQVTLSCSPISGHRSVSWYQQTPGQGLQFLFEYFSETQRNKGNFPGRFSGRQFSNSRSEMNVSTLELGDSALYLCASRRTSGNNEQFFGPGTRLTVL.

This chain uses TRBV4-1 with TRBJ2-7; tentatively, D is TRBD1 (7 bases). The V end was cut by 1 base, the J end by 0 bases, with 13 bases between. CDR3 length: 16 amino acids. CDR1 MGHRA and CDR2 YSYEKL come from the germline V gene. The CDR3 reads CASSQGGRDSSYEQYF. Written as DNA, the CDR3 is TGCGCCAGCAGCCAAGGTGGGCGGGACAGCTCCTACGAGCAGTACTTC.

The gene calls are TRBV20-1 and TRBJ2-2; 7 bases are shared with TRBD1. The CDR3 is 14 residues long. Looked up from germline, CDR1 is DFQATT and CDR2 is SNEGSKA (reference sequence). Trimming removed 4 bases from V and 6 bases from J; junction bases left unmatched: 8. CDR3 sequence reads: CSATGTEDPGELFF. In nucleotides, the CDR3 is TGCAGTGCTACCGGGACAGAAGACCCCGGGGAGCTGTTTTTT.

Of note for this clonotype: Relative to the germline gene, one junction end is altered; a read error may explain this. The rearrangement joins TRBV7-7 to TRBJ2-5, with D uncertain. The length of the CDR3 is 16 residues. CDR1 and CDR2 (germline): SSHAT, FNYEAQ (reference sequence). In DNA, the CDR3 is TGTGCTAGCAGCTCGGGCCCCTCTAGGTACCAAGAGACCCAGTACTTC. It yields the protein CASSSGPSRYQETQYF.

The V and J genes are TRBV4-2 and TRBJ1-1; D is perhaps TRBD1 (6 bases). Germline CDR1 and CDR2: LGHNA and YNFKEQ. V lost 3 bases to trimming and J lost 4 bases, with 15 bases between them. This CDR3 has 15 residues. The CDR3 bases are TGTGCCAGCAGCCATGACAGGTCCCTCGGCACTGAAGCTTTCTTT. Protein sequence: CASSHDRSLGTEAFF.

This clonotype was detected once. The V and J genes are TRBV20-1 and TRBJ2-3; TRBD2 matches 10 bases. V dropped 5 bases and J dropped 7; count of bases not matched to a gene: 12. This CDR3 has 15 residues. Germline V gives CDR1 DFQATT, CDR2 SNEGSKA (reference sequence). In DNA form, the CDR3 reads TGCAGTGCTCTGTCCCAGCGGGAGGGAGGAAATACGCAGTATTTT. Its translation: CSALSQREGGNTQYF.

This sequence joins TRBV7-9 and TRBJ2-7; no clear D gene. Germline V gene sequence: CDR1 SEHNR, CDR2 FQNEAQ (reference sequence). V was cut by 1 base and J by 0 bases, with 10 bases left in between. The CDR3 contains 15 residues. The CDR3, as DNA: TGTGCCAGCAGCTTAGTTCCAGAGTACTCCTACGAGCAGTACTTC. Translation gives CASSLVPEYSYEQYF.

This clonotype was detected a few times. The chain joins TRBV10-3 to TRBJ2-2, with a possible D match to TRBD2 (6 bases). The CDR3 consists of 15 residues. Per the germline V gene, CDR1 is ENHRY and CDR2 is SYGVKD. The ends were cut back, 7 bases at V and 2 bases at J, with 14 bases in the middle. In nucleotides, the CDR3 is TGTGCCATCACCCCCCGGGGGATAAACACCGGGGAGCTGTTTTTT. Amino acids: CAITPRGINTGELFF.

The chain carries TRBV7-9 and TRBJ2-1, with D hard to call. This CDR3 is built from 11 residues. V gave up 5 bases and J gave up 10 bases, with 9 bases separating them. CDR1 is SEHNR, CDR2 FQNEAQ, per germline (reference sequence). Written as DNA, the CDR3 is TGTGCCAGCAGCCCAGCGAGGGAGCAGTTCTTC. Translating gives CASSPAREQFF.

In this sample, this clonotype turned up a few times. The V call is TRBV27, the J call TRBJ2-5; D is unresolved. Germline loops: CDR1 MNHEY, CDR2 SMNVEV (reference sequence). Trimming took off 9 bases at V and 2 bases at J, with 1 base between the two ends. This CDR3 region has 9 residues. In nucleotides, the CDR3 is TGTGCCAGACAAGAGACCCAGTACTTC. Its translation is CARQETQYF.

A few counts support this clonotype. This sequence joins TRBV25-1 and TRBJ2-3; 11 bases are shared with TRBD1. Looked up from germline, CDR1 is MGHDK and CDR2 is SYGVNS. Unmatched junction bases numbered 14, after V lost 4 bases and J lost 2 bases. This CDR3 region has 19 residues. In nucleotides, the CDR3 is TGTGCCAGCAGTGCCGGGACAGGGGGTTACCGGGAGGACACAGATACGCAGTATTTT. This codes for CASSAGTGGYREDTDTQYF.